This is a list of T cell receptor beta chains from one sample in a study of T cell responses to AZD1222 COVID-19 vaccine. Assay used: immunoSEQ multiplex PCR; TCRdb lists only in-frame clones, some missing. The data hold tens of thousands of clones, with around nine tenths observed a single time. The sample consisted of peripheral blood, taken 28 days after the second AZD1222 dose. The receptors shown here come from an adult who received the AZD1222 COVID-19 vaccine. CDR3s include the opening cysteine and the closing phenylalanine or tryptophan. The order of the fields is V gene, clone size, J gene, D gene, CDR3 protein, CDR3 DNA. D genes are given only for firm matches. Size is omitted from some rows. Given values are once, few, many or a class for expanded clones.

v_gene: TRBV7-2
abundance: -
j_gene: TRBJ2-5
d_gene: TRBD2
CDR3aa: CASSLEDWTSAQETQYF
CDR3nt: TGTGCCAGCAGCTTAGAAGATTGGACTAGCGCTCAAGAGACCCAGTACTTC

v_gene: TRBV29-1
abundance: -
j_gene: TRBJ1-2
d_gene: -
CDR3aa: CSVSDGYGYTF
CDR3nt: TGCAGCGTCTCGGACGGCTATGGCTACACCTTC

v_gene: TRBV5-1
abundance: once
j_gene: TRBJ2-5
d_gene: -
CDR3aa: CASSLGQPQETQYF
CDR3nt: TGCGCCAGCAGCTTGGGACAGCCCCAAGAGACCCAGTACTTC

v_gene: TRBV27
abundance: -
j_gene: TRBJ1-2
d_gene: -
CDR3aa: CASSFTGNYGYTF
CDR3nt: TGTGCCAGCAGTTTTACAGGGAACTATGGCTACACCTTC

v_gene: TRBV28
abundance: -
j_gene: TRBJ1-4
d_gene: -
CDR3aa: CASSLRGAGTNEKLFF
CDR3nt: TGTGCCAGCAGTTTACGGGGGGCCGGGACTAATGAAAAACTGTTTTTT

v_gene: TRBV5-1
abundance: -
j_gene: TRBJ2-3
d_gene: -
CDR3aa: CASSLEPSTDTQYF
CDR3nt: TGCGCCAGCAGCTTGGAGCCGAGCACAGATACGCAGTATTTT

v_gene: TRBV4-3
abundance: -
j_gene: TRBJ1-1
d_gene: -
CDR3aa: CASSQDRWQGTEAFF
CDR3nt: TGCGCCAGCAGCCAAGATAGGTGGCAAGGCACTGAAGCTTTCTTT

v_gene: TRBV3-1/TRBV3-2
abundance: -
j_gene: TRBJ1-2
d_gene: TRBD1
CDR3aa: CASSGQGYGYTF
CDR3nt: TGTGCCAGCAGCGGACAGGGCTATGGCTACACCTTC

v_gene: TRBV11-3
abundance: -
j_gene: TRBJ1-1
d_gene: -
CDR3aa: CASSFLAESLNTEAFF
CDR3nt: TGTGCCAGCAGCTTCCTTGCAGAGAGCCTCAACACTGAAGCTTTCTTT

v_gene: TRBV5-1
abundance: -
j_gene: TRBJ2-7
d_gene: -
CDR3aa: CASSPRGAYEQYF
CDR3nt: TGCGCCAGCAGCCCTAGGGGGGCCTACGAGCAGTACTTC

v_gene: TRBV6-5
abundance: few
j_gene: TRBJ1-1
d_gene: -
CDR3aa: CASSYSSRVRTEAFF
CDR3nt: TGTGCCAGCAGTTACTCGAGCAGGGTGAGGACTGAAGCTTTCTTT

v_gene: TRBV19
abundance: -
j_gene: TRBJ1-4
d_gene: -
CDR3aa: CASRPTAGTGEKLFF
CDR3nt: TGTGCCAGTAGACCAACTGCAGGGACGGGAGAAAAACTGTTTTTT

v_gene: TRBV5-5
abundance: -
j_gene: TRBJ1-1
d_gene: -
CDR3aa: CASSLIEASTEAFF
CDR3nt: TGTGCCAGCAGCTTGATTGAGGCATCCACTGAAGCTTTCTTT

v_gene: TRBV6-2/TRBV6-3
abundance: -
j_gene: TRBJ1-5
d_gene: -
CDR3aa: CASSYPTGNQPQHF
CDR3nt: TGTGCCAGCAGTTACCCGACAGGCAATCAGCCCCAGCATTTT

v_gene: TRBV6-5
abundance: once
j_gene: TRBJ1-3
d_gene: -
CDR3aa: CASMKRDYNGNTIYF
CDR3nt: TGTGCCAGCATGAAGCGGGATTATAATGGAAACACCATATATTTT

v_gene: TRBV7-9
abundance: -
j_gene: TRBJ2-3
d_gene: -
CDR3aa: CASSVSTDTQYF
CDR3nt: TGTGCCAGCAGCGTAAGCACAGATACGCAGTATTTT

v_gene: TRBV2
abundance: -
j_gene: TRBJ2-6
d_gene: -
CDR3aa: CASGTQSSGANVLTF
CDR3nt: TGTGCCAGCGGGACTCAGAGCTCTGGGGCCAACGTCCTGACTTTC

v_gene: TRBV6-5
abundance: -
j_gene: TRBJ1-1
d_gene: -
CDR3aa: CASSSPGENTEAFF
CDR3nt: TGTGCCAGCAGTTCTCCAGGGGAGAACACTGAAGCTTTCTTT

v_gene: TRBV5-1
abundance: -
j_gene: TRBJ1-4
d_gene: -
CDR3aa: CASSPLPNEKLFF
CDR3nt: TGCGCCAGCAGCCCGCTCCCTAATGAAAAACTGTTTTTT

v_gene: TRBV5-1
abundance: -
j_gene: TRBJ2-1
d_gene: -
CDR3aa: CASSLADPGTYNEQFF
CDR3nt: TGCGCCAGCAGCTTGGCCGACCCAGGAACCTACAATGAGCAGTTCTTC

v_gene: TRBV19
abundance: -
j_gene: TRBJ1-5
d_gene: TRBD1
CDR3aa: CASTPLTGPSNQPQHF
CDR3nt: TGTGCCAGTACCCCCTTGACAGGGCCATCAAATCAGCCCCAGCATTTT

v_gene: TRBV4-2
abundance: -
j_gene: TRBJ2-1
d_gene: -
CDR3aa: CASSQGLAVTYSYNEQFF
CDR3nt: TGTGCCAGCAGCCAAGGTCTAGCCGTTACCTATTCCTACAATGAGCAGTTCTTC

v_gene: TRBV5-4
abundance: -
j_gene: TRBJ2-1
d_gene: -
CDR3aa: CASIPDSYNEQFF
CDR3nt: TGTGCCAGCATTCCTGACTCCTACAATGAGCAGTTCTTC

v_gene: TRBV14
abundance: -
j_gene: TRBJ2-6
d_gene: TRBD1
CDR3aa: CASSRRTGLSSGANVLTF
CDR3nt: TGTGCCAGCAGCCGCCGGACAGGGCTCAGCTCTGGGGCCAACGTCCTGACTTTC

v_gene: TRBV19
abundance: -
j_gene: TRBJ2-5
d_gene: -
CDR3aa: CASSSSRGDQYF
CDR3nt: TGTGCCAGTAGCTCCAGCAGGGGTGACCAGTACTTC

v_gene: TRBV13
abundance: -
j_gene: TRBJ2-7
d_gene: TRBD2
CDR3aa: CASRGDHSYEQYF
CDR3nt: TGTGCCAGCCGGGGGGACCACTCCTACGAGCAGTACTTC

v_gene: TRBV13
abundance: -
j_gene: TRBJ2-2
d_gene: -
CDR3aa: CASSLVGTGELFF
CDR3nt: TGTGCCAGCAGCTTAGTTGGTACCGGGGAGCTGTTTTTT

v_gene: TRBV14
abundance: -
j_gene: TRBJ2-2
d_gene: -
CDR3aa: CASSSQGRGTGELFF
CDR3nt: TGTGCCAGCAGCTCACAGGGAAGGGGGACCGGGGAGCTGTTTTTT

v_gene: TRBV10-2
abundance: -
j_gene: TRBJ1-1
d_gene: -
CDR3aa: CASSWTEMNTEAFF
CDR3nt: TGCGCCAGCAGTTGGACAGAAATGAACACTGAAGCTTTCTTT

v_gene: TRBV15
abundance: -
j_gene: TRBJ2-7
d_gene: -
CDR3aa: CATSRATGAGDVEQYF
CDR3nt: TGTGCCACCAGCAGAGCGACAGGGGCGGGGGACGTCGAGCAGTACTTC

v_gene: TRBV24-1
abundance: -
j_gene: TRBJ2-6
d_gene: -
CDR3aa: CATSDGPETARSGANVLTF
CDR3nt: TGTGCCACCAGTGATGGCCCTGAAACTGCACGCTCTGGGGCCAACGTCCTGACTTTC

v_gene: TRBV7-8
abundance: -
j_gene: TRBJ2-4
d_gene: TRBD2
CDR3aa: CASSRTSGSLLAKNIQYF
CDR3nt: TGTGCCAGCAGCCGGACTAGCGGGAGCCTCCTAGCCAAAAACATTCAGTACTTC

v_gene: TRBV18
abundance: once
j_gene: TRBJ1-4
d_gene: TRBD1
CDR3aa: CASSPAPGQGNEKLFF
CDR3nt: TGTGCCAGCTCACCAGCCCCGGGACAGGGTAATGAAAAACTGTTTTTT

v_gene: TRBV7-3
abundance: -
j_gene: TRBJ2-2
d_gene: -
CDR3aa: CASSIQGSTGELFF
CDR3nt: TGTGCCAGCAGCATCCAGGGGTCCACCGGGGAGCTGTTTTTT

v_gene: TRBV7-5
abundance: -
j_gene: TRBJ2-3
d_gene: -
CDR3aa: CARSQWDDSMSDTQYF
CDR3nt: TGTGCCAGAAGCCAATGGGATGATTCTATGTCAGATACGCAGTATTTT

v_gene: TRBV29-1
abundance: -
j_gene: TRBJ2-5
d_gene: -
CDR3aa: CSVRQIQETQYF
CDR3nt: TGCAGCGTTCGACAGATCCAAGAGACCCAGTACTTC

v_gene: TRBV30
abundance: once
j_gene: TRBJ2-5
d_gene: -
CDR3aa: CAWSSTGGETQYF
CDR3nt: TGTGCCTGGAGTTCCACCGGGGGAGAGACCCAGTACTTC

v_gene: TRBV28
abundance: -
j_gene: TRBJ2-7
d_gene: -
CDR3aa: CASSFRGRRSSYEQYF
CDR3nt: TGTGCCAGCAGCTTCAGGGGACGCCGAAGTTCCTACGAGCAGTACTTC

v_gene: TRBV15
abundance: once
j_gene: TRBJ1-5
d_gene: -
CDR3aa: CATSRDFRISNQPQHF
CDR3nt: TGTGCCACCAGCAGAGATTTTCGGATTAGCAATCAGCCCCAGCATTTT

v_gene: TRBV6-5
abundance: few
j_gene: TRBJ2-2
d_gene: -
CDR3aa: CASSYHSAGELFF
CDR3nt: TGTGCCAGCAGTTACCATTCGGCCGGGGAGCTGTTTTTT

v_gene: TRBV19
abundance: -
j_gene: TRBJ2-2
d_gene: -
CDR3aa: CASSKWDLMNTGELFF
CDR3nt: TGTGCCAGTAGTAAGTGGGACCTGATGAACACCGGGGAGCTGTTTTTT

v_gene: TRBV24-1
abundance: -
j_gene: TRBJ2-1
d_gene: -
CDR3aa: CATSDLVSYNEQFF
CDR3nt: TGTGCCACCAGTGATTTGGTGAGTTACAATGAGCAGTTCTTC

v_gene: TRBV27
abundance: -
j_gene: TRBJ2-7
d_gene: TRBD2
CDR3aa: CASSLGAGTSDYEQYF
CDR3nt: TGTGCCAGCAGTTTAGGCGCCGGGACTAGCGACTACGAGCAGTACTTC

v_gene: TRBV7-6
abundance: once
j_gene: TRBJ2-3
d_gene: TRBD2
CDR3aa: CASSSLAGPTDTQYF
CDR3nt: TGTGCCAGCAGTTCCCTAGCGGGACCCACAGATACGCAGTATTTT

v_gene: TRBV7-9
abundance: -
j_gene: TRBJ1-1
d_gene: -
CDR3aa: CASSRVTEAFF
CDR3nt: TGTGCCAGCAGCCGCGTGACTGAAGCTTTCTTT

v_gene: TRBV15
abundance: -
j_gene: TRBJ1-5
d_gene: -
CDR3aa: CATSRGGNQPQHF
CDR3nt: TGTGCCACCAGCCGAGGGGGGAATCAGCCCCAGCATTTT

v_gene: TRBV5-5
abundance: -
j_gene: TRBJ1-3
d_gene: -
CDR3aa: CASRLEVWGENTIYF
CDR3nt: TGTGCCAGCAGGCTAGAAGTTTGGGGTGAAAACACCATATATTTT

v_gene: TRBV27
abundance: once
j_gene: TRBJ2-2
d_gene: -
CDR3aa: CASSFYRADTGELFF
CDR3nt: TGTGCCAGCAGTTTTTACAGGGCAGACACCGGGGAGCTGTTTTTT

v_gene: TRBV6-5
abundance: -
j_gene: TRBJ2-5
d_gene: -
CDR3aa: CASSYGGVDRQETQYF
CDR3nt: TGTGCCAGCAGTTATGGCGGGGTGGACCGCCAAGAGACCCAGTACTTC

v_gene: TRBV27
abundance: -
j_gene: TRBJ1-1
d_gene: TRBD1
CDR3aa: CASSPFRGLGTEAFF
CDR3nt: TGTGCCAGCAGTCCATTCAGGGGGCTGGGCACTGAAGCTTTCTTT

v_gene: TRBV14
abundance: -
j_gene: TRBJ1-2
d_gene: -
CDR3aa: CASSPRTDNFGRYTF
CDR3nt: TGTGCCAGCAGCCCCCGGACCGACAACTTCGGACGCTACACCTTC

v_gene: TRBV10-3
abundance: once
j_gene: TRBJ2-1
d_gene: -
CDR3aa: CAISGAQSSYNEQFF
CDR3nt: TGTGCCATCAGTGGGGCGCAGAGCTCCTACAATGAGCAGTTCTTC

v_gene: TRBV4-2
abundance: few
j_gene: TRBJ1-5
d_gene: TRBD1
CDR3aa: CASSQEQGSGNQPQHF
CDR3nt: TGTGCCAGCAGCCAAGAACAGGGGAGTGGCAATCAGCCCCAGCATTTT

v_gene: TRBV11-2
abundance: medium-sized
j_gene: TRBJ2-1
d_gene: -
CDR3aa: CASSLGAGYNEQFF
CDR3nt: TGTGCCAGCAGCCTTGGTGCAGGCTACAATGAGCAGTTCTTC

v_gene: TRBV19
abundance: -
j_gene: TRBJ2-1
d_gene: -
CDR3aa: CASGTSYNEQFF
CDR3nt: TGTGCCAGCGGGACCTCCTACAATGAGCAGTTCTTC

v_gene: TRBV29-1
abundance: -
j_gene: TRBJ1-1
d_gene: -
CDR3aa: CSGQQLIMNTEAFF
CDR3nt: TGCAGCGGGCAGCAACTTATAATGAACACTGAAGCTTTCTTT

v_gene: TRBV27
abundance: -
j_gene: TRBJ2-1
d_gene: TRBD1
CDR3aa: CASSLIGTGSNEQFF
CDR3nt: TGTGCCAGCAGTTTAATTGGGACAGGAAGCAATGAGCAGTTCTTC

v_gene: TRBV5-1
abundance: -
j_gene: TRBJ1-4
d_gene: -
CDR3aa: CASSLDMGYEKLFF
CDR3nt: TGCGCCAGCAGCCTCGACATGGGCTATGAAAAACTGTTTTTT

v_gene: TRBV3-1/TRBV3-2
abundance: few
j_gene: TRBJ2-7
d_gene: TRBD2
CDR3aa: CASSHLSQGLGYEQYF
CDR3nt: TGTGCCAGCAGCCACCTGTCTCAGGGACTAGGATACGAGCAGTACTTC

v_gene: TRBV19
abundance: -
j_gene: TRBJ1-5
d_gene: TRBD1
CDR3aa: CASSIRDRNTFNQPQHF
CDR3nt: TGTGCCAGTAGTATAAGGGACAGGAACACCTTTAATCAGCCCCAGCATTTT